This entry lists 16 T cell receptor beta chains sequenced from one sample in a study of metastatic and nonmetastatic thyroid tumors. Thyroid surgery took place with no prior treatment in any patient. TCRdb re-called the PCR reads via MiXCR. This sample has about 90,000 clones, with 7.5% to 9% found just once. Sequencing used blood. The receptors derive from a female donor with papillary thyroid cancer or a benign thyroid nodule (not recorded which). Some clones in this sample may be carry-over from other donors' samples.

This clone has at least ten counts. This sequence joins TRBV6-1 and TRBJ2-5; weak D call: TRBD2 (7 bases). Germline values: CDR1 MNHNS, CDR2 SASEGT. There are 15 residues in the CDR3. V lost 2 bases to trimming and J lost 3 bases, with 13 bases between them. The CDR3 region has the DNA TGTGCCAGCAGTGAACGGGGGGCAGGGAAAGAGACCCAGTACTTC. This sequence encodes CASSERGAGKETQYF.

The V and J genes are TRBV20-1 and TRBJ2-7; D unresolved. The germline V and J ends were trimmed by 2 bases and 3 bases, with 11 bases remaining between them. The CDR3 sequence is 13 residues long. CDR1 and CDR2 (germline): DFQATT, SNEGSKA (reference sequence). The CDR3 DNA is TGCAGTGCTAGACGAAGTTTCAGCTACGAGCAGTACTTC. Protein sequence: CSARRSFSYEQYF.

This clone was recorded many times. The V and J genes are TRBV20-1 and TRBJ2-2; 12 bases are shared with TRBD2. This CDR3 comprises 15 residues. The junction had 3 bases not matched to a gene; V was cut back by 5 bases and J by 2 bases. Germline-derived CDR1 and CDR2 are DFQATT and SNEGSKA (reference sequence). The CDR3 DNA follows: TGCAGTGCTGCTAGCGGGAGGGGAAACACCGGGGAGCTGTTTTTT. Encoded protein: CSAASGRGNTGELFF.

This clone was observed many times. The genes are TRBV28 and TRBJ2-1, with 8 bases that match TRBD1. Germline V gene data show CDR1 as MDHEN and CDR2 as SYDVKM. After removal of 7 bases from V and 3 bases from J, the junction contained 8 bases not matched to a gene. The CDR3 is 15 residues long. In DNA form, the CDR3 reads TGTGCCAGCACTTCGGACAGGGAAGGCTACAATGAGCAGTTCTTC. The encoded protein is CASTSDREGYNEQFF.

Judged by abundance, this clone is medium-sized. V is TRBV6-1 and J is TRBJ1-2; D possibly corresponds to TRBD1 (5 bases). Per germline, CDR1 MNHNS and CDR2 SASEGT. V lost 1 base and J lost 4, with 10 bases in between. The CDR3 loop spans 14 amino acids. CDR3 DNA: TGTGCCAGCAGTGAAGGGGGGGAGTCCTATGGCTACACCTTC. As protein: CASSEGGESYGYTF.

This clone is termed medium-sized (0.01 to 0.1%). The rearrangement uses TRBV28 and TRBJ1-1; D is uncertain. The CDR3 has 13 residues. V was pared by 7 bases and J by 0 bases, with 9 bases between. Germline V lookup: CDR1 MDHEN, CDR2 SYDVKM. In DNA form, the CDR3 reads TGTGCCAGCAACACACATATGAACACTGAAGCTTTCTTT. Protein: CASNTHMNTEAFF.

This clone came up many times. A clone one base away is much larger, so this may be a read error. It is likely a read error, because the conserved phenylalanine at the end of the CDR3 is missing. V gene TRBV6-4 combines with J gene TRBJ2-3; tentative D call: TRBD1 (6 bases). The ends were cut back, 2 bases at V and 0 bases at J, with 9 bases in the middle. CDR3 length: 15 residues. Germline V CDR1 and CDR2: MRHNA, SNTAGT. The CDR3 loop is CASSDQGGSTDTQYL. Written as DNA, the CDR3 is TGTGCCAGCAGTGACCAAGGGGGTAGCACAGATACGCAGTATCTT.

The sample holds many counts of this clone. The V gene is TRBV5-5, the J gene TRBJ1-3; D unresolved. The germline CDR1 and CDR2 sequences are SGHKS and YYEKEE (reference sequence). This CDR3 is 17 amino acids long. Trimming shortened V by 1 base and J by 0 bases, and 14 bases separated the two germline ends. The chain's CDR3 is CASSLQRSTGSGNTIYF. For the CDR3, the DNA is TGTGCCAGCAGCTTGCAGCGGTCGACCGGCTCTGGAAACACCATATATTTT.

There are many counts of this clone. The V gene is TRBV20-1, the J gene TRBJ2-1; TRBD2 might be the D (7 bases). Germline CDR1 is DFQATT and CDR2 is SNEGSKA (reference sequence). The CDR3 is 18 residues long. V was cut by 5 bases and J by 3 bases, with 26 bases left in between. The DNA of the CDR3 is TGCAGTGCTTATAAACCGGGGGGCCTACGTTCTTACTACAATGAGCAGTTCTTC. The encoded protein is CSAYKPGGLRSYYNEQFF.

This clone was seen at least ten times. V and J are TRBV20-1 and TRBJ1-2; D ambiguous. V was pared by 5 bases and J by 4 bases, with 14 bases between. Germline CDR1 DFQATT, CDR2 SNEGSKA (reference sequence). The CDR3 sequence is 13 residues long. The CDR3 region has the DNA TGCAGTGCTGGCTCAGAGGAGAGCTATGGCTACACCTTC. Translated, it gives CSAGSEESYGYTF.

This clone was recorded many times. V usage is TRBV6-2 or TRBV6-3 and J usage is TRBJ2-5; D is uncertain. V was clipped by 4 bases and J by 0 bases, with 12 bases between them. This CDR3 is built from 15 residues. CDR1 and CDR2 (germline): MNHEY, SVGEGT. The DNA of the CDR3 is TGTGCCAGCAGTTCGCCCGGGCGGTACCAAGAGACCCAGTACTTC. Its protein is CASSSPGRYQETQYF.

The chain links TRBV24-1 to TRBJ2-5, with 7 bases identical to TRBD2. The length of the CDR3 is 16 residues. V gave up 3 bases and J gave up 0 bases; unmatched junction bases: 6. Germline V gives CDR1 KGHDR, CDR2 SFDVKD. The CDR3 loop reads CATSDSERDYQETQYF. The DNA for the CDR3 is TGTGCCACCAGTGATAGTGAGCGGGATTACCAAGAGACCCAGTACTTC.

This clone was picked up many times. The gene calls are TRBV7-2 and TRBJ1-2; unclear D gene. The CDR3 has 14 amino acids. V shed 6 bases and J shed 2 bases, with 13 bases lying between them. The germline V gene encodes CDR1 SGHTA and CDR2 FQGNSA. In nucleotides, the CDR3 is TGTGCCAGCAGTTATCAGAATCTAAACTATGGCTACACCTTC. It translates to CASSYQNLNYGYTF.

There are many counts of this clone. The chain combines TRBV6-1 with TRBJ2-7; no firm D call. V was shortened by 1 base and J by 3 bases, with 10 bases between the two germline ends. The CDR3 has 14 amino acids. Germline V gene data show CDR1 as MNHNS and CDR2 as SASEGT. The CDR3, as DNA: TGTGCCAGCAGTGAAGTATCTGCAGGCTACGAGCAGTACTTC. It translates to CASSEVSAGYEQYF.

V usage is TRBV20-1 and J usage is TRBJ2-5; TRBD2 agrees at 10 bases. Germline CDR1 reads DFQATT; CDR2 reads SNEGSKA (reference sequence). This CDR3 is 17 amino acids long. V dropped 2 bases and J dropped 11; count of bases not matched to a gene: 20. CDR3 nucleotide sequence: TGCAGTGCTAGACAAGGGATTAGCGGGGGGTACTACAATGAGCAGTACTTC. Amino acid sequence: CSARQGISGGYYNEQYF.

This clone appeared a few times. The chain recombines TRBV11-2 with TRBJ2-2; TRBD2 aligns across 8 bases. The ends lost 6 bases at V and 7 bases at J; junction bases unmatched: 10. The CDR3 is 15 amino acids. The germline gives CDR1 SGHAT, CDR2 FQNNGV. The CDR3 loop is CASSAGTSRVGELFF. CDR3 DNA: TGTGCCAGCAGTGCCGGGACTAGTCGGGTCGGGGAGCTGTTTTTT. The complete variable domain, with remaining parts taken from reference TRBV11-2 and TRBJ2-2, reads EAGVAQSPRYKIIEKRQSVAFWCNPISGHATLYWYQQILGQGPKLLIQFQNNGVVDDSQLPKDRFSAERLKGVDSTLKIQPAKLEDSAVYLCASSAGTSRVGELFFGEGSRLTVL.